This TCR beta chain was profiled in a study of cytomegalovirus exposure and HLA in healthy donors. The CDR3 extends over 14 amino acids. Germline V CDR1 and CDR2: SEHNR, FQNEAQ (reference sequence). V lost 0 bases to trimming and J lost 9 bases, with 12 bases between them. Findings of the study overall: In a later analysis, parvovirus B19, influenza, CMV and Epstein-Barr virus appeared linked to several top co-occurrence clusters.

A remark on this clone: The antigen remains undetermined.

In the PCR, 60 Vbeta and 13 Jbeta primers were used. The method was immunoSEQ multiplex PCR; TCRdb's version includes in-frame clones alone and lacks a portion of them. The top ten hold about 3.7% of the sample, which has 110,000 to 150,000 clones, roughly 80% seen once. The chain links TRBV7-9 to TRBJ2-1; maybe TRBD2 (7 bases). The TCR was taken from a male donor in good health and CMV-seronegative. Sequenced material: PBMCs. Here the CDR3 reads CASSLARGLGEQFF. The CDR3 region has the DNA TGTGCCAGCAGCTTAGCGCGGGGGCTGGGTGAGCAGTTCTTC.